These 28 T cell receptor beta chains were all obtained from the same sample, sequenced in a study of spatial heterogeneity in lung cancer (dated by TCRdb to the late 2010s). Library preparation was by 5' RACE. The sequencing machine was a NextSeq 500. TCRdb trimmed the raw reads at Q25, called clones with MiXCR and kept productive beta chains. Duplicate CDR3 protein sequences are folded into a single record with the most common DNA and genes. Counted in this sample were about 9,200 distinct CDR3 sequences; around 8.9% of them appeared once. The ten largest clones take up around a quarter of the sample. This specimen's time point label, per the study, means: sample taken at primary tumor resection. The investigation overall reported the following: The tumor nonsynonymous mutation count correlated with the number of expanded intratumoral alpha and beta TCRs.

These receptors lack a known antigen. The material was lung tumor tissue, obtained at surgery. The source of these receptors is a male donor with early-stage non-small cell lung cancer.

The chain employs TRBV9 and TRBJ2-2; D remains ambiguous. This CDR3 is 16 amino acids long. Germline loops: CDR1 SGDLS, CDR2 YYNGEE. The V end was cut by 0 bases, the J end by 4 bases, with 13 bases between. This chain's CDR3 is CASSVGQPSLTGELFF. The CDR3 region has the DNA TGTGCCAGCAGCGTAGGGCAGCCTTCCCTCACCGGGGAGCTGTTTTTT.

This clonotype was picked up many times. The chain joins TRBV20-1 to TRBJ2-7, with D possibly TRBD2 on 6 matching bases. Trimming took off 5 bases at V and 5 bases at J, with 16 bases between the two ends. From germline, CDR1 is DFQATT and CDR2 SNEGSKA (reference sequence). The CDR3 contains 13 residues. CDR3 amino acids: CSARGNHLDEQYF. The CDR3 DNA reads TGCAGTGCTCGCGGGAACCATTTAGACGAGCAGTACTTC.

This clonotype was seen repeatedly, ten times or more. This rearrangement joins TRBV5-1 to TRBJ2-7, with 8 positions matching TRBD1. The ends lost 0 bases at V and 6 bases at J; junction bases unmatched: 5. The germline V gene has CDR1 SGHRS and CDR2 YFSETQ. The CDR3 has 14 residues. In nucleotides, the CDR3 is TGCGCCAGCAGCTTGGACACAGGGGGATCCGAGCAGTACTTC. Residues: CASSLDTGGSEQYF.

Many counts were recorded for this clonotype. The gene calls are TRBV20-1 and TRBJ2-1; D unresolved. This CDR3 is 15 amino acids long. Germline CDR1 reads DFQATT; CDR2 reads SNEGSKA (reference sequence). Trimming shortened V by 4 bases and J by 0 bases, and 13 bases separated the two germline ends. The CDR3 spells CSATLGLVSYNEQFF. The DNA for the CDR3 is TGCAGTGCTACGTTAGGGCTAGTCTCCTACAATGAGCAGTTCTTC.

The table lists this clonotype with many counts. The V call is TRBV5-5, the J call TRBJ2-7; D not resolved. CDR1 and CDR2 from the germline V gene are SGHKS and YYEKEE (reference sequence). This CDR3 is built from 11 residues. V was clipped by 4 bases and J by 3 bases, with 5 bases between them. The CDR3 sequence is CASSVGYEQYF. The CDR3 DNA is TGTGCCAGCAGCGTGGGCTACGAGCAGTACTTC.

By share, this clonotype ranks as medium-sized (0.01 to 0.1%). The CDR3 DNA is TGTGCCAGCAGAGCCGGGTCTTGGAGCTCTGAAGCTTTCTTT. Protein: CASRAGSWSSEAFF. The V gene is TRBV12-3 or TRBV12-4, the J gene TRBJ1-1, with D hard to call. The CDR3 length is 14 residues. V was clipped by 6 bases and J by 6 bases, with 17 bases between them.

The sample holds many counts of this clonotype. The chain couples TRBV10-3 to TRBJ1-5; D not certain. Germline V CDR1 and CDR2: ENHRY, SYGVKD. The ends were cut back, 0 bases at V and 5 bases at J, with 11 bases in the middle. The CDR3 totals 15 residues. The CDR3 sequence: CAISESIPWDQPQHF. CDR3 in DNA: TGTGCCATCAGTGAGTCGATCCCGTGGGATCAGCCCCAGCATTTT.

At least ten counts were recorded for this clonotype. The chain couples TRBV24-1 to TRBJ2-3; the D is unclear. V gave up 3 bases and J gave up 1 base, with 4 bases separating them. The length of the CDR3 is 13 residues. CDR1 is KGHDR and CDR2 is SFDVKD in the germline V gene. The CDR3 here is CATSDARTDTQYF. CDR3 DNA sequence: TGTGCCACCAGTGATGCCCGCACAGATACGCAGTATTTT.

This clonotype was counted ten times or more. The CDR3 DNA sequence: TGTGCCACCAGTAGTACTAGCGGCTACACCGGGGAGCTGTTTTTT. Translating gives CATSSTSGYTGELFF. The chain recombines TRBV24-1 with TRBJ2-2, with 8 positions matching TRBD2. The ends lost 6 bases at V and 3 bases at J; junction bases unmatched: 5. The CDR3 length is 15 residues. Germline CDR1 and CDR2: KGHDR and SFDVKD.

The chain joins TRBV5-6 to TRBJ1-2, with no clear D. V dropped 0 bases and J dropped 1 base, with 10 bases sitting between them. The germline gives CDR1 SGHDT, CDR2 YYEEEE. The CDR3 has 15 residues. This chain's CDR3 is CASSLEGLYNYGYTF. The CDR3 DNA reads TGTGCCAGCAGCTTGGAGGGATTATATAACTATGGCTACACCTTC. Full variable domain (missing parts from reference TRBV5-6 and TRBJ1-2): DAGVTQSPTHLIKTRGQQVTLRCSPKSGHDTVSWYQQALGQGPQFIFQYYEEEERQRGNFPDRFSGHQFPNYSSELNVNALLLGDSALYLCASSLEGLYNYGYTFGSGTRLTVV.

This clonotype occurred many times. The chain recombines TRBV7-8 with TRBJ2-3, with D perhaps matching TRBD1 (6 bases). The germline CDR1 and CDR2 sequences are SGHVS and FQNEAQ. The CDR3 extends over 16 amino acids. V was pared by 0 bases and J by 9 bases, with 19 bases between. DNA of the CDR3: TGTGCCAGCAGCTTAGCGTCGGGACACGGGACCGCCACGCAGTATTTT. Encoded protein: CASSLASGHGTATQYF.

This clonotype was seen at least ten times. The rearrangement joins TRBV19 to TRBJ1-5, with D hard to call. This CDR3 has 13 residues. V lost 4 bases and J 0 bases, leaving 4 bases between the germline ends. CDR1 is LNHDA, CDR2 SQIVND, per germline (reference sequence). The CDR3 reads CASSKSSNQPQHF. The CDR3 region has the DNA TGTGCCAGTAGTAAAAGTAGCAATCAGCCCCAGCATTTT.

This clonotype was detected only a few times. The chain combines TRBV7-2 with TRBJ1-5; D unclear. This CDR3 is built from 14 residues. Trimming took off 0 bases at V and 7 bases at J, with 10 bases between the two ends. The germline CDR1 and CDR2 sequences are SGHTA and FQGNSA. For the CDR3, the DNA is TGTGCCAGCAGCTTAGCAGGGTCCGGGCAGCCCCAGCATTTT. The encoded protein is CASSLAGSGQPQHF.

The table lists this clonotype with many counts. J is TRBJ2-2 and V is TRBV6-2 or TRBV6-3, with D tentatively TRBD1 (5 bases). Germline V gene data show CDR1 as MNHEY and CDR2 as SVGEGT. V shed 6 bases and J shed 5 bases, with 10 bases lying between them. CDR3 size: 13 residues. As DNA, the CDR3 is TGTGCCAGCAGCATCAGGGTAACCGGGGAGCTGTTTTTT. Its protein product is CASSIRVTGELFF.

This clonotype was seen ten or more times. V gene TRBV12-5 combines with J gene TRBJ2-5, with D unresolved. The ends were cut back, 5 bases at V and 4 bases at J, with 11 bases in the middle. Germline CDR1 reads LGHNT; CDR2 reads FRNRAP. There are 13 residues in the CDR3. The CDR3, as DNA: TGTGCTAGTGGTAAAAGGGTTTTAGAGACCCAGTACTTC. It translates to CASGKRVLETQYF.

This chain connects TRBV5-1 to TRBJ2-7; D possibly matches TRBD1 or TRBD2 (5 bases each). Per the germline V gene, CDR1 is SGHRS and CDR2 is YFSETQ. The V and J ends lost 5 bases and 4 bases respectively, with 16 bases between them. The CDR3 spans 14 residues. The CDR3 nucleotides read TGCGCCAGCAGGGATCCCGGGACGCGATACGAGCAGTACTTC. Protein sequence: CASRDPGTRYEQYF. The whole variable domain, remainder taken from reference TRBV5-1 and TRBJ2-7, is KAGVTQTPRYLIKTRGQQVTLSCSPISGHRSVSWYQQTPGQGLQFLFEYFSETQRNKGNFPGRFSGRQFSNSRSEMNVSTLELGDSALYLCASRDPGTRYEQYFGPGTRLTVT.

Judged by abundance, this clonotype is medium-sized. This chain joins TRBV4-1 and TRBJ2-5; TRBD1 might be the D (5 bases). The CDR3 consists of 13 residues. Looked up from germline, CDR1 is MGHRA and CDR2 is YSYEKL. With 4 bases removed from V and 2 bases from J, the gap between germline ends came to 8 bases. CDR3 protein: CASSLQVQETQYF. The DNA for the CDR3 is TGCGCCAGCAGCCTACAGGTTCAAGAGACCCAGTACTTC.

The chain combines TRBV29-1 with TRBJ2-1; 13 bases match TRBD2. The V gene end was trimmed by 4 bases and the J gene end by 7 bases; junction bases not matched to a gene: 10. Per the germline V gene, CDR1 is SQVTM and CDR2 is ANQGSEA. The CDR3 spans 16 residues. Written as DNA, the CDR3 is TGCAGCGTTGCAAGGTTTGGGACTAGCGGGATAAATGAGCAGTTCTTC. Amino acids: CSVARFGTSGINEQFF.

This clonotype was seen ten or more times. CDR3 nucleotide sequence: TGTGCCAGCAGTGAAGGGCTAGCGGGGACTGGTACGCAGTATTTT. Residues: CASSEGLAGTGTQYF. The chain links TRBV2 to TRBJ2-3; TRBD2 matches at 9 bases. V trimming: 1 base; J trimming: 8 bases; junction bases outside the gene matches: 7. The CDR3 covers 15 residues. CDR1 SNHLY and CDR2 FYNNEI come from the germline V gene.

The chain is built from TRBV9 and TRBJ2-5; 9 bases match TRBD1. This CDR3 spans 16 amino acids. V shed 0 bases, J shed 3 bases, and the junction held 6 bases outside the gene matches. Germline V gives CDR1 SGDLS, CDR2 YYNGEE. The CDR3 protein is CASSVDGTGGEETQYF. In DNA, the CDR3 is TGTGCCAGCAGCGTAGACGGCACAGGGGGCGAAGAGACCCAGTACTTC.

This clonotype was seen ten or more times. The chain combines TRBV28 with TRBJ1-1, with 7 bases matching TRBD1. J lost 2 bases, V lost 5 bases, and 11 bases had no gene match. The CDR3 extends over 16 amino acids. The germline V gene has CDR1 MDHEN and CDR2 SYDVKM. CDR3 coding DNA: TGTGCCAGCAGTCCCCCCACCGGGACAGATAACACTGAAGCTTTCTTT. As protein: CASSPPTGTDNTEAFF.

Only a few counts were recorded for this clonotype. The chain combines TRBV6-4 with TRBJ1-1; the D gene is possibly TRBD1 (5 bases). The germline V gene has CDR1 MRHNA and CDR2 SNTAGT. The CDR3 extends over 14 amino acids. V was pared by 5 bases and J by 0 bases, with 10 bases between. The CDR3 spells CASSLSQVNTEAFF. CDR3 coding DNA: TGTGCCAGCAGTCTCTCACAGGTGAACACTGAAGCTTTCTTT.

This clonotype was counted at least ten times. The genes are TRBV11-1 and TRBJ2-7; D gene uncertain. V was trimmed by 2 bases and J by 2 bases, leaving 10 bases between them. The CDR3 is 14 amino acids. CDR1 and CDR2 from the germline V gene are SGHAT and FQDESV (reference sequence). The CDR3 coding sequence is TGTGCCAGCAGCTTACTGTCACCTACCTACGAGCAGTACTTC. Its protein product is CASSLLSPTYEQYF.

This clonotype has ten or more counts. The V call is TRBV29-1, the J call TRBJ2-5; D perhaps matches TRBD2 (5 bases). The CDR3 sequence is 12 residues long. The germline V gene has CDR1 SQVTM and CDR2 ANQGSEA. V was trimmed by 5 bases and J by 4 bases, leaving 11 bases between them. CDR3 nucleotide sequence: TGCAGCGTTTTCCCAGGAGGAGAGACCCAGTACTTC. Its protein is CSVFPGGETQYF. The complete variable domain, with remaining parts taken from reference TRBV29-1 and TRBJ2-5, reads SAVISQKPSRDICQRGTSLTIQCQVDSQVTMMFWYRQQPGQSLTLIATANQGSEATYESGFVIDKFPISRPNLTFSTLTVSNMSPEDSSIYLCSVFPGGETQYFGPGTRLLVL.

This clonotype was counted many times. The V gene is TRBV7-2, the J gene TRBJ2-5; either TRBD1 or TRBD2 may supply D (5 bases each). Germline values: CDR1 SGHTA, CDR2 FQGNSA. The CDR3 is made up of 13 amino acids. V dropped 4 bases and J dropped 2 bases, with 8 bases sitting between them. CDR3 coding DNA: TGTGCCAGCAGCTCGGGACCACAAGAGACCCAGTACTTC. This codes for CASSSGPQETQYF.

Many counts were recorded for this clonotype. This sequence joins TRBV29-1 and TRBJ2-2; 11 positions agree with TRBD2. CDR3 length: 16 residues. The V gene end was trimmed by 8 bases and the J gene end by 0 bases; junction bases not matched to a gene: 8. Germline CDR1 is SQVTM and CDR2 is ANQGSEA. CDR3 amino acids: CSIGTSGISNTGELFF. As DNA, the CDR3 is TGCAGCATTGGGACTAGCGGCATTTCGAACACCGGGGAGCTGTTTTTT.

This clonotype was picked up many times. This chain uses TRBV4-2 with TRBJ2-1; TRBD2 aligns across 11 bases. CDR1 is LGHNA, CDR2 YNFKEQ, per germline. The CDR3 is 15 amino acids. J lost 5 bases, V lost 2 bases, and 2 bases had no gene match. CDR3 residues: CASSQPGLADNEQFF. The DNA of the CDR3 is TGTGCCAGCAGCCAACCGGGACTAGCGGACAATGAGCAGTTCTTC.

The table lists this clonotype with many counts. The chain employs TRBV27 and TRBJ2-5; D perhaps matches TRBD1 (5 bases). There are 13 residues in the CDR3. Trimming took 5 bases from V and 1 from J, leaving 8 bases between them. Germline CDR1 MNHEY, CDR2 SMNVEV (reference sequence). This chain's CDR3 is CASSLRVQETQYF. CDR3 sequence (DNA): TGTGCCAGCAGTCTCAGGGTCCAAGAGACCCAGTACTTC.